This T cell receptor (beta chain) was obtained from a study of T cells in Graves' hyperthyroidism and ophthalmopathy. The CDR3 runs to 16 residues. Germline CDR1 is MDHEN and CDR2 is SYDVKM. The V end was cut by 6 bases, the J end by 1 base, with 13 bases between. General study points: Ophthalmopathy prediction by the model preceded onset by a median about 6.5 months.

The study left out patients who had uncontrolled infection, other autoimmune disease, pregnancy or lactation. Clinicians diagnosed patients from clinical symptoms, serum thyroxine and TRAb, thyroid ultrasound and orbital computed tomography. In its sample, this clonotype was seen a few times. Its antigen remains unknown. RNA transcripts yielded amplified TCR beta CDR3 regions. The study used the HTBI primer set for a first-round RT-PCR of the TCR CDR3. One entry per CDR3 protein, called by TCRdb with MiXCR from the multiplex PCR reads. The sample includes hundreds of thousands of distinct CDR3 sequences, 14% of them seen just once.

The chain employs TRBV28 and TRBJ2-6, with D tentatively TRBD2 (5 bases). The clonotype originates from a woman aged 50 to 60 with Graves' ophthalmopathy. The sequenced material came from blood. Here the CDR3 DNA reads TGTGCCAGCAGATCCCCGGGAAAATCTGGGGCCAACGTCCTGACTTTC. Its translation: CASRSPGKSGANVLTF.